Below, one TCR beta chain is given with its context. Its antigen remains unknown. The sample belongs to a study of T cell responses to AZD1222 COVID-19 vaccine. General study points: After two AZD1222 doses, spike-specific TCR breadth and depth rose versus day 0.

This table comes from immunoSEQ multiplex PCR, and its TCRdb copy is limited to in-frame clones, with some not included. The table has 85,000 to 100,000 clones, approximately 91% seen once; the top ten hold about a fifth. Germline V gene lookup returns CDR1 MNHEY and CDR2 SVGEGT. Trimming stripped 5 bases from V and 5 bases from J, with 16 bases between. This CDR3 contains 15 residues. Here the sequenced sample was peripheral blood, taken on day 0 of AZD1222 vaccination. This receptor was taken from an adult in good health. This rearrangement joins TRBV6-2 or TRBV6-3 to TRBJ2-1; no definite D call. CDR3 residues: CASSPDLVSHNEQFF. The CDR3 DNA follows: TGTGCCAGCAGTCCCGACTTGGTTTCCCACAATGAGCAGTTCTTC.